This record concerns one T cell receptor beta chain sequence. Its target is unknown. At one boundary the junction diverges from the germline segment, which might be a read error. The sample's time point: newly diagnosed GD, antithyroid drugs for less than 3 months. There was RNA extracted from PBMCs, and the TCR library was made from it. The V gene's germline CDR1 is SGHDN and CDR2 FVKESK. This CDR3 spans 11 amino acids. The sample is drawn from a study of regulatory T cells in long-lasting Graves disease. TCR beta libraries were built with iRepertoire HTBI primers and Arm-PCR of CDR3 regions. TCRdb ran MiXCR on the multiplex PCR reads and lists one entry per CDR3 protein. The repertoire holds roughly 260,000 distinct CDR3 sequences, with about 17% as singletons. Study conclusions and caveats: Favored gene segments in persistent disease were TRBV28, TRBJ1-2 and TRBJ2-5.

This sample was shared with a second study, whose subject was T cells in Graves' hyperthyroidism and ophthalmopathy. This second study says: Among clonotypes expanded in thyroid above 0.001, most were also found in blood.

The rearrangement links TRBV14 to TRBJ2-1, with D unresolved. The source material was peripheral blood mononuclear cells (PBMCs), sampled at new diagnosis, from a patient treated with antithyroid drugs. The TCR sequence derives from a woman aged 25 to 39 with Graves disease. For the CDR3, the DNA is TGCAGCCAAGCGAACGGGAATGAGCAGTTCTTC. It translates to CSQANGNEQFF.